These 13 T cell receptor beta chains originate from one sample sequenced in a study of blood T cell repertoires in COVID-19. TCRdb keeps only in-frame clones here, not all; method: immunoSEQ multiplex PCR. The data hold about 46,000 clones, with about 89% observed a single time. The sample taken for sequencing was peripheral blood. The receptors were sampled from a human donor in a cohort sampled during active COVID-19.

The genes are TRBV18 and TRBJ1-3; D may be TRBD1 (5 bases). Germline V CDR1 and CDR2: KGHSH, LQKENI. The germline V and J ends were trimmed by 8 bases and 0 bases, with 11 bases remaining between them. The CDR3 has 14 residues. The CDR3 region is CASRTGFSGNTIYF. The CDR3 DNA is TGTGCCAGCCGCACAGGTTTCTCTGGAAACACCATATATTTT.

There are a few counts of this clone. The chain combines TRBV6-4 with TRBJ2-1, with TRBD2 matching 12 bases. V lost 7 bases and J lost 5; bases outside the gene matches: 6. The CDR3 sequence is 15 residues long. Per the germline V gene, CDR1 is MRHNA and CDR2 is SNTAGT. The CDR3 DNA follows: TGTGCCAGCACCATGACTAGCGGGAGCAACAATGAGCAGTTCTTC. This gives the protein CASTMTSGSNNEQFF.

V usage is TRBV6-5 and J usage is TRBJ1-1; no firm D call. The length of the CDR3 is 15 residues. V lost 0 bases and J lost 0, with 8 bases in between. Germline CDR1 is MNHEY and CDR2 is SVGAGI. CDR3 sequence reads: CASSYSARMNTEAFF. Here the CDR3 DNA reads TGTGCCAGCAGTTACTCTGCGAGGATGAACACTGAAGCTTTCTTT.

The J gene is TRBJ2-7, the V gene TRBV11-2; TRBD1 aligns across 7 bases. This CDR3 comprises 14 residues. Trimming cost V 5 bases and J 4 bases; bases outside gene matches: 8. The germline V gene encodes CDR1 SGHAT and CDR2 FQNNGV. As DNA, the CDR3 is TGTGCCAGCAGCCTGACAGGGTACGGTTACGAGCAGTACTTC. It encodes CASSLTGYGYEQYF.

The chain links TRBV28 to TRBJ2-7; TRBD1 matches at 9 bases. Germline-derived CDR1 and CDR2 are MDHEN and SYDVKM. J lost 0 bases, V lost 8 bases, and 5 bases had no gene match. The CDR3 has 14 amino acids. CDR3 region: CASQGTGSSYEQYF. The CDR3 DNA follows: TGTGCCAGCCAAGGGACAGGGAGCTCCTACGAGCAGTACTTC.

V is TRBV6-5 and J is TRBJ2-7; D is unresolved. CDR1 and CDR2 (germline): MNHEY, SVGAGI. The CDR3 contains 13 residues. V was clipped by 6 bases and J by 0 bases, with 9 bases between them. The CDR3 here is CASSLQSSYEQYF. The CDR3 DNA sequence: TGTGCCAGCAGCCTACAGAGCTCCTACGAGCAGTACTTC.

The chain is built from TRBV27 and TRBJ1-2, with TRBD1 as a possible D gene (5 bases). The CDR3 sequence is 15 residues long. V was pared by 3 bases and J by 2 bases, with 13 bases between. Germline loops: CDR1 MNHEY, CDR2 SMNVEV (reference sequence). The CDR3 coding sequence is TGTGCCAGCAGTTTTTCAGGGCGAGCCAACTATGGCTACACCTTC. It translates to CASSFSGRANYGYTF.

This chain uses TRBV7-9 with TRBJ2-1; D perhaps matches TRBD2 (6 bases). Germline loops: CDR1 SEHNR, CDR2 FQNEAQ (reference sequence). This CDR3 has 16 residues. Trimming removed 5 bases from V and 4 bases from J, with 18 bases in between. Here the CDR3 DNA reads TGTGCCAGCAGCGGGGCCGGGACTGCTCAATACAATGAGCAGTTCTTC. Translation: CASSGAGTAQYNEQFF.

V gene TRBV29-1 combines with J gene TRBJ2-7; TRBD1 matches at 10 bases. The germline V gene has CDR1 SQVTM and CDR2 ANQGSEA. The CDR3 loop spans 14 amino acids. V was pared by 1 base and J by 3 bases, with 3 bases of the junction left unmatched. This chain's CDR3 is CSVEGDRGGYEQYF. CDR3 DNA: TGCAGCGTTGAAGGGGACAGGGGTGGCTACGAGCAGTACTTC.

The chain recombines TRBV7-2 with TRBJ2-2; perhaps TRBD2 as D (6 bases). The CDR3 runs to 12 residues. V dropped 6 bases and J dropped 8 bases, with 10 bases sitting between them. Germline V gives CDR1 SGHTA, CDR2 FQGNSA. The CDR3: CASRTGVGELFF. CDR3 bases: TGTGCCAGCAGGACGGGAGTGGGGGAGCTGTTTTTT.

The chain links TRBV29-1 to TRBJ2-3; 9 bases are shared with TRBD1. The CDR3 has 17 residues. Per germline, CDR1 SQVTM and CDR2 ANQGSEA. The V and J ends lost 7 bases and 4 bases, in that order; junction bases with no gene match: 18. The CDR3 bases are TGCAGCGCCATTATAATCCCCGGGACAGGGCTTTCAGATACGCAGTATTTT. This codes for CSAIIIPGTGLSDTQYF.

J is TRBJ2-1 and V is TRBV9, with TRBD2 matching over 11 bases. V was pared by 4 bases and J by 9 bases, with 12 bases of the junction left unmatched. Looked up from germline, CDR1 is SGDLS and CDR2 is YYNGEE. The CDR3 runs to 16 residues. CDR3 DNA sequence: TGTGCCAGCAGCATTACTAGCGGGGGCCTCGGGGGTGAGCAGTTCTTC. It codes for CASSITSGGLGGEQFF.

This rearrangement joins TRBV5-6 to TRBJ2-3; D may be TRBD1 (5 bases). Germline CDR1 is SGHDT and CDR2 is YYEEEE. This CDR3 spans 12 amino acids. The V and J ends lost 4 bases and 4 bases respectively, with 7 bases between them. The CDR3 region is CASSKGADTQYF. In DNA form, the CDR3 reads TGTGCCAGCAGCAAAGGGGCAGATACGCAGTATTTT.